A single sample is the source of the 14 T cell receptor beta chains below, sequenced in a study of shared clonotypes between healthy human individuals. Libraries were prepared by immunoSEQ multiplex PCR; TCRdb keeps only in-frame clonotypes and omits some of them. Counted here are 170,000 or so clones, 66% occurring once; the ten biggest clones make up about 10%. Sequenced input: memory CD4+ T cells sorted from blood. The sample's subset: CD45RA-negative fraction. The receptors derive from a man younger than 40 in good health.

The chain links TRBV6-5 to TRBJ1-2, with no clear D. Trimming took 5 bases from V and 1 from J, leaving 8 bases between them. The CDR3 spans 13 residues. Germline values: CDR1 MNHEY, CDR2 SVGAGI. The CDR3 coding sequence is TGTGCCAGCAGTGAACGGGGTAACTATGGCTACACCTTC. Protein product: CASSERGNYGYTF.

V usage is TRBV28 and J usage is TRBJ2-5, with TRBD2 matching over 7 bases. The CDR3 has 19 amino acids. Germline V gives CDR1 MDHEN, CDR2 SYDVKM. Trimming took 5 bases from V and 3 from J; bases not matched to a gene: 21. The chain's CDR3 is CASSHERQGGSPAKETQYF. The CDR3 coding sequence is TGTGCCAGCAGTCATGAACGACAAGGCGGGAGTCCCGCCAAAGAGACCCAGTACTTC.

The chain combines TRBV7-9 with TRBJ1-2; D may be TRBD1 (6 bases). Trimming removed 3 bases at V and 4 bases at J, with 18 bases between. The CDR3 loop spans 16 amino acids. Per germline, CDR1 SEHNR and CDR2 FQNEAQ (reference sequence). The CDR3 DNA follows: TGTGCCAGCAGCTTGGCCGCCCGGGGGGCCAGCTATGGCTACACCTTC. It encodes CASSLAARGASYGYTF.

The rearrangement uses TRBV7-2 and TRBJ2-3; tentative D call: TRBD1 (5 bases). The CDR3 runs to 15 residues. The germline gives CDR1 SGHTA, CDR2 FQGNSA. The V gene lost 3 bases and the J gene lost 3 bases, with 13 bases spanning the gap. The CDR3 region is CASSFSGRATDTQYF. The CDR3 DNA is TGTGCCAGCAGCTTTTCCGGCAGGGCTACAGATACGCAGTATTTT.

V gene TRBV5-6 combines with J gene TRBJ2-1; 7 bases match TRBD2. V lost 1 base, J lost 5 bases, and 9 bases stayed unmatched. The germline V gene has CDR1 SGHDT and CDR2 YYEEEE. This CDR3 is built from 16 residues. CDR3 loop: CASSLLKAGVNNEQFF. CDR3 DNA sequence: TGTGCCAGCAGCTTGTTAAAGGCGGGAGTTAACAATGAGCAGTTCTTC.

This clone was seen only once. The DNA for the CDR3 is TGTGCCAGCAGCCCGGACAGGGTTAGCACTGAAGCTTTCTTT. This encodes CASSPDRVSTEAFF. The chain carries TRBV7-9 and TRBJ1-1, with TRBD1 identical over 8 bases. V lost 5 bases and J lost 4; bases outside the gene matches: 6. Germline V lookup: CDR1 SEHNR, CDR2 FQNEAQ (reference sequence). CDR3 length equals 14 residues. Drawing the rest from reference TRBV7-9 and TRBJ1-1, the complete variable domain is DTGVSQNPRHKITKRGQNVTFRCDPISEHNRLYWYRQTLGQGPEFLTYFQNEAQLEKSRLLSDRFSAERPKGSFSTLEIQRTEQGDSAMYLCASSPDRVSTEAFFGQGTRLTVV.

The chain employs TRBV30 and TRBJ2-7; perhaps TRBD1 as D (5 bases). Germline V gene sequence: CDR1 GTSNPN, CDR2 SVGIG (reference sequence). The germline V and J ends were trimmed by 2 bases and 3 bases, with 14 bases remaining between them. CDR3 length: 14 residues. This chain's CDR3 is CAWSTSAGNYEQYF. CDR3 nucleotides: TGTGCCTGGAGTACGAGCGCAGGGAACTACGAGCAGTACTTC.

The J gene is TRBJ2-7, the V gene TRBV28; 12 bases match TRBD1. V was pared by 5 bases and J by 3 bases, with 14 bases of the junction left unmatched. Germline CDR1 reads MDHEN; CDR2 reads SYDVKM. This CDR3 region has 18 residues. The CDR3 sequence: CASSPGTGGLVWRYEQYF. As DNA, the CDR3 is TGTGCCAGCAGTCCCGGGACAGGGGGCCTAGTTTGGCGCTACGAGCAGTACTTC.

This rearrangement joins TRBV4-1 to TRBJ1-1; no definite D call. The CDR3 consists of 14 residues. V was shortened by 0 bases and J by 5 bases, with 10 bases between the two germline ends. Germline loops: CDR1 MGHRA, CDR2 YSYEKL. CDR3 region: CASSQEEAGTEAFF. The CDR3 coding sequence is TGCGCCAGCAGCCAAGAGGAGGCCGGGACTGAAGCTTTCTTT.

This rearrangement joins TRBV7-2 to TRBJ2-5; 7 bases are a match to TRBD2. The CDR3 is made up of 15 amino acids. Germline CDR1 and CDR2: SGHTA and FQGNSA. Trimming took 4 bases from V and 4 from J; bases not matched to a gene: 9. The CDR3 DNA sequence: TGTGCCAGCAGCTGGGCGGGAGTTAATGGAGAGACCCAGTACTTC. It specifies CASSWAGVNGETQYF.

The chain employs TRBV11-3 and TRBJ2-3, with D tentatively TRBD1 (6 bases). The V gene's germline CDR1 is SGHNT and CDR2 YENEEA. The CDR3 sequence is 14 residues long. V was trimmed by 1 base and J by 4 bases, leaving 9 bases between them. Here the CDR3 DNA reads TGTGCCAGCAGCTTAGGCGAGGGGGCAGATACGCAGTATTTT. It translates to CASSLGEGADTQYF.

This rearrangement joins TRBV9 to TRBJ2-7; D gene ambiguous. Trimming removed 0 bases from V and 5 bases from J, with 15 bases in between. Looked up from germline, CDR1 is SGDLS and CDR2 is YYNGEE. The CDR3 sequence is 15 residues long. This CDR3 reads CASSVDWVSSDEQYF. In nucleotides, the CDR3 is TGTGCCAGCAGCGTAGACTGGGTTTCGTCGGACGAGCAGTACTTC.

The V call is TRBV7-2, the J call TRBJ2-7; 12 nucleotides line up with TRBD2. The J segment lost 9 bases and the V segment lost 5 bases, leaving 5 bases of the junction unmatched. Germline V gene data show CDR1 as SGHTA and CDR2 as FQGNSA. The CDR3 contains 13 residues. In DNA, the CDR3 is TGTGCCAGCAGCGGACTAGCGGGATCGACGCAGTACTTC. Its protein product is CASSGLAGSTQYF.

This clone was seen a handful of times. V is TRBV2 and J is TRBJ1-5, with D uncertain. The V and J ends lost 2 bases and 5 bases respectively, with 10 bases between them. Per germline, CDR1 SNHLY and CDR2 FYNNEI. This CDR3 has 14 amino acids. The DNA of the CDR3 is TGTGCCAGCAGTGAAAGGTCTGACGATCAGCCCCAGCATTTT. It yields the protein CASSERSDDQPQHF.